These T cell receptor beta chains were read from a single sample in a study of OX40 agonist ivuxolimab in advanced cancers. The data were produced by immunoSEQ multiplex PCR, yet TCRdb's version contains in-frame clones alone and is incomplete. This table has under 25,000 clones, around 67% appearing once. The sample here was CD4+ or CD8+ T cells sorted from blood, taken in a trial of the OX40 agonist ivuxolimab. The receptors stem from an adult with an advanced solid tumor such as melanoma, head and neck, liver or kidney cancer. Each CDR3 is given with its conserved first and last residue. D genes are given only for firm matches. For some rows the clone size is stated as once, few or many, or as a class when expanded; others skip it.

abundance	d_gene	v_gene	j_gene	CDR3aa	CDR3nt
NA	NA	TRBV7-6	TRBJ2-7	CASSPEGGSYEQYF	TGTGCCAGCAGCCCCGAAGGAGGGTCCTACGAGCAGTACTTC
NA	TRBD1	TRBV6-6	TRBJ2-7	CASSYNRGSHEQYF	TGTGCCAGCAGTTATAACAGGGGGTCCCACGAGCAGTACTTC
NA	NA	TRBV7-6	TRBJ2-5	CASSSIVGQETQYF	TGTGCCAGCAGCTCCATTGTCGGGCAAGAGACCCAGTACTTC
NA	NA	TRBV2	TRBJ1-3	CASRGQLSSGNTIYF	TGTGCCAGCAGAGGACAGCTCAGCTCTGGAAACACCATATATTTT
NA	NA	TRBV9	TRBJ1-5	CASSVGGPNQPQHF	TGTGCCAGCAGCGTAGGGGGCCCCAATCAGCCCCAGCATTTT
NA	NA	TRBV9	TRBJ1-1	CASSPYSVRENTEAFF	TGTGCCAGCAGCCCATACAGTGTAAGGGAGAACACTGAAGCTTTCTTT
NA	TRBD2	TRBV4-1	TRBJ2-7	CASSQATSGPYEQYF	TGCGCCAGCAGCCAAGCAACTAGCGGTCCCTACGAGCAGTACTTC
many	TRBD1	TRBV7-9	TRBJ2-7	CASSSADRGLYEQYF	TGTGCCAGCAGCTCCGCGGACAGGGGATTATACGAGCAGTACTTC
once	NA	TRBV5-1	TRBJ2-2	CASRPGVGELFF	TGCGCCAGCAGACCAGGGGTCGGGGAGCTGTTTTTT
NA	NA	TRBV6-5	TRBJ1-1	CASLGGGTEAFF	TGTGCCAGCCTAGGGGGGGGGACTGAAGCTTTCTTT
NA	TRBD2	TRBV27	TRBJ2-1	CASSPIAGGDNEQFF	TGTGCCAGCAGTCCGATAGCGGGAGGCGACAATGAGCAGTTCTTC
NA	NA	TRBV11-2	TRBJ2-2	CASSLVRGPTGELFF	TGTGCCAGCAGCTTAGTGCGGGGGCCAACCGGGGAGCTGTTTTTT
NA	NA	TRBV6-5	TRBJ2-2	CASSPWGHGTGELFF	TGTGCCAGCAGTCCATGGGGGCATGGCACCGGGGAGCTGTTTTTT
NA	NA	TRBV7-9	TRBJ1-5	CASSLGEQPNQPQHF	TGTGCCAGCAGCTTAGGGGAACAGCCCAATCAGCCCCAGCATTTT
few	NA	TRBV13	TRBJ2-3	CASSFGADTQYF	TGTGCCAGCAGCTTCGGGGCAGATACGCAGTATTTT
NA	NA	TRBV2	TRBJ2-1	CASRRGLSSYNEQFF	TGTGCCAGCAGAAGGGGCCTTAGCTCCTACAATGAGCAGTTCTTC
NA	NA	TRBV4-1	TRBJ1-4	CASSEGPTNEKLFF	TGCGCCAGCAGCGAGGGCCCAACTAATGAAAAACTGTTTTTT
NA	NA	TRBV18	TRBJ1-5	CASSPPTAFNTFNQPQHF	TGTGCCAGCTCACCACCGACAGCCTTTAATACCTTCAATCAGCCCCAGCATTTT
NA	TRBD2	TRBV13	TRBJ2-2	CASSLGHLAGLTGELFF	TGTGCCAGCAGCTTAGGGCACCTAGCGGGCCTCACCGGGGAGCTGTTTTTT
few	NA	TRBV4-3	TRBJ1-1	CASSQDWESSNTEAFF	TGCGCCAGCAGCCAAGATTGGGAAAGCTCGAACACTGAAGCTTTCTTT
NA	NA	TRBV6-5	TRBJ1-4	CASSPILEGSEKLFF	TGTGCCAGCAGTCCTATCTTGGAGGGGAGTGAAAAACTGTTTTTT
NA	TRBD1	TRBV4-1	TRBJ1-2	CASSQDQDRGRGYTF	TGCGCCAGCAGCCAAGATCAGGACAGGGGACGTGGCTACACCTTC
few	NA	TRBV5-6	TRBJ1-4	CASSFDEKLFF	TGTGCCAGCAGCTTCGATGAGAAACTGTTTTTT
NA	NA	TRBV19	TRBJ2-1	CASSINAGWNEQFF	TGTGCCAGTAGTATTAACGCAGGGTGGAATGAGCAGTTCTTC
NA	TRBD1	TRBV9	TRBJ1-2	CASSLTGDGDYGYTF	TGTGCCAGCAGCTTGACAGGGGATGGGGACTATGGCTACACCTTC
few	NA	TRBV9	TRBJ1-1	CASSVAGGLSNTEAFF	TGTGCCAGCAGCGTAGCTGGAGGACTCAGCAACACTGAAGCTTTCTTT
NA	NA	TRBV9	TRBJ1-3	CASSAEGSGNTIYF	TGTGCCAGCAGCGCCGAAGGCTCTGGAAACACCATATATTTT
few	TRBD2	TRBV19	TRBJ2-1	CASTPLAGGYNEQFF	TGTGCCAGTACCCCACTAGCGGGGGGGTACAATGAGCAGTTCTTC
NA	NA	TRBV19	TRBJ2-1	CASSMAVAPNEQFF	TGTGCCAGTAGTATGGCAGTAGCTCCCAATGAGCAGTTCTTC
NA	TRBD2	TRBV4-1	TRBJ2-2	CASSQGGGGNTGELFF	TGCGCCAGCAGCCAGGGCGGGGGGGGGAACACCGGGGAGCTGTTTTTT
few	NA	TRBV13	TRBJ1-5	CASSFQSNQPQHF	TGTGCCAGCAGCTTTCAGTCCAATCAGCCCCAGCATTTT
NA	NA	TRBV19	TRBJ1-6	CASGPNSPLHF	TGTGCCAGCGGACCTAATTCACCCCTCCACTTT
NA	NA	TRBV5-6	TRBJ2-7	CASSLAYEQYF	TGTGCCAGCAGCTTAGCCTACGAGCAGTACTTC
NA	NA	TRBV10-3	TRBJ1-1	CAISGEMNTEAFF	TGTGCCATCAGTGGAGAAATGAACACTGAAGCTTTCTTT
NA	TRBD1	TRBV29-1	TRBJ2-7	CSVRAGQVSEQYF	TGCAGCGTGCGGGCGGGACAGGTGTCTGAGCAGTACTTC